Below, 25 T cell receptor beta chains from the same sample are listed, as sequenced in a study of cytomegalovirus exposure and HLA in healthy donors. The protocol was immunoSEQ multiplex PCR, while the TCRdb copy is restricted to in-frame clones and leaves out a portion. The sample yields 150,000 to 200,000 clones, nearly 90% seen once. Sample: PBMCs. The receptors derive from a woman aged 18-35 years in good health and CMV-seropositive.

This chain connects TRBV30 to TRBJ1-4, with TRBD1 identical over 8 bases. V trimming: 0 bases; J trimming: 8 bases; junction bases outside the gene matches: 14. This CDR3 contains 17 residues. Germline V gene sequence: CDR1 GTSNPN, CDR2 SVGIG (reference sequence). CDR3 coding DNA: TGTGCCTGGAGTGTATTGGGACAGGCTCTATCCAGCGAAAAACTGTTTTTT. It codes for CAWSVLGQALSSEKLFF.

V is TRBV2 and J is TRBJ1-1; the D is unclear. The CDR3 spans 13 residues. The V end was cut by 7 bases, the J end by 5 bases, with 14 bases between. Germline-derived CDR1 and CDR2 are SNHLY and FYNNEI. The CDR3 protein is CASIHLGGTEAFF. For the CDR3, the DNA is TGTGCCAGCATCCACCTCGGAGGGACTGAAGCTTTCTTT.

The V call is TRBV5-8, the J call TRBJ2-5; 7 nucleotides line up with TRBD2. The V gene end was trimmed by 2 bases and the J gene end by 4 bases; junction bases not matched to a gene: 8. Germline values: CDR1 SGHTS, CDR2 YDEGEE. The CDR3 is 15 amino acids. The CDR3, as DNA: TGTGCCAGCAGCTTTGGGCTCGCGGGGGTAGAGACCCAGTACTTC. Translation: CASSFGLAGVETQYF. Full variable domain (outside the CDR3, taken from reference TRBV5-8 and TRBJ2-5): EAGVTQSPTHLIKTRGQQATLRCSPISGHTSVYWYQQALGLGLQFLLWYDEGEERNRGNFPPRFSGRQFPNYSSELNVNALELEDSALYLCASSFGLAGVETQYFGPGTRLLVL.

The chain joins TRBV27 to TRBJ1-2; 7 bases are a match to TRBD1. Germline CDR1 reads MNHEY; CDR2 reads SMNVEV (reference sequence). The CDR3 is 12 amino acids. V dropped 2 bases and J dropped 6; count of bases not matched to a gene: 0. This CDR3 is CASSLTGDGYTF. The CDR3 DNA reads TGTGCCAGCAGTTTAACAGGGGATGGCTACACCTTC.

A few counts support this clone. The gene calls are TRBV2 and TRBJ1-5; 8 nucleotides match TRBD1. V lost 4 bases, J lost 6 bases, and 5 bases stayed unmatched. CDR1 and CDR2 from the germline V gene are SNHLY and FYNNEI. The CDR3 has 14 residues. Here the CDR3 DNA reads TGTGCCAGCAGTGGTCAGGGGGCGCTTCAGCCCCAGCATTTT. It translates to CASSGQGALQPQHF.

V gene TRBV7-2 combines with J gene TRBJ2-3; the D gene is possibly TRBD2 (5 bases). The V and J ends lost 3 bases and 2 bases respectively, with 12 bases between them. CDR3 length: 15 amino acids. Germline V gene lookup returns CDR1 SGHTA and CDR2 FQGNSA. As DNA, the CDR3 is TGTGCCAGCAGCTTTGTGGGGAGCCTCACAGATACGCAGTATTTT. It specifies CASSFVGSLTDTQYF.

The rearrangement links TRBV27 to TRBJ1-3; D is undetermined. Germline V lookup: CDR1 MNHEY, CDR2 SMNVEV (reference sequence). The CDR3 runs 14 residues. Trimming took 4 bases from V and 6 from J, leaving 13 bases between them. CDR3 residues: CASSSLSVINTIYF. CDR3 sequence (DNA): TGTGCCAGCAGTTCCTTATCTGTAATAAACACCATATATTTT.

The chain employs TRBV6-1 and TRBJ2-7; D possibly corresponds to TRBD2 (6 bases). CDR3 length equals 15 residues. Germline CDR1 and CDR2: MNHNS and SASEGT. V was clipped by 6 bases and J by 0 bases, with 15 bases between them. The DNA for the CDR3 is TGTGCCAGCAGGGGGGGTACCGGATTCTCCTACGAGCAGTACTTC. It is translated as CASRGGTGFSYEQYF.

V is TRBV28 and J is TRBJ2-3, with 8 positions matching TRBD2. V lost 2 bases and J lost 8; bases outside the gene matches: 9. The CDR3 is 15 residues long. Germline loops: CDR1 MDHEN, CDR2 SYDVKM. Written as DNA, the CDR3 is TGTGCCAGCAGTTTAACGGGAGGGGCTACGGGTACGCAGTATTTT. It is translated as CASSLTGGATGTQYF.

This clone was recorded only once. The rearrangement links TRBV7-2 to TRBJ1-2; D perhaps matches TRBD1 (5 bases). In germline, CDR1 is SGHTA, CDR2 FQGNSA. The germline V and J ends were trimmed by 6 bases and 3 bases, with 11 bases remaining between them. The CDR3 has 13 residues. The CDR3 nucleotides are TGTGCCAGCAGTCCAGGGTTGGACTATGGCTACACCTTC. Protein product: CASSPGLDYGYTF. Full variable domain (rest looked up from reference TRBV7-2 and TRBJ1-2): GAGVSQSPSNKVTEKGKDVELRCDPISGHTALYWYRQSLGQGLEFLIYFQGNSAPDKSGLPSDRFSAERTGGSVSTLTIQRTQQEDSAVYLCASSPGLDYGYTFGSGTRLTVV.

The chain has TRBV7-9 and TRBJ2-2, with D possibly matching TRBD2 (5 bases). The length of the CDR3 is 14 residues. With 5 bases removed from V and 6 bases from J, the gap between germline ends came to 13 bases. Germline V gene lookup returns CDR1 SEHNR and CDR2 FQNEAQ (reference sequence). The CDR3 coding sequence is TGTGCCAGCAGCCTAACGGAGGTCCCCGGGGAGCTGTTTTTT. It is translated as CASSLTEVPGELFF.

This chain links TRBV19 with TRBJ1-1, with 7 bases aligning to TRBD1. CDR1 and CDR2 from the germline V gene are LNHDA and SQIVND (reference sequence). Germline trimming cut 4 bases from V and 1 base from J; bases unmatched to any gene: 6. The CDR3 consists of 15 residues. The CDR3 coding sequence is TGTGCCAGTAGTAATTCAGCAGGGGGGAACACTGAAGCTTTCTTT. Translation gives CASSNSAGGNTEAFF.

This chain links TRBV2 with TRBJ2-1; 12 positions agree with TRBD2. With 4 bases clipped from V and 0 bases from J, the junction kept 7 bases outside the gene matches. Germline CDR1 and CDR2: SNHLY and FYNNEI. The CDR3 contains 18 residues. The CDR3 loop is CASSGDILAGGSYNEQFF. The CDR3 bases are TGTGCCAGCAGTGGGGATATACTAGCGGGAGGCTCCTACAATGAGCAGTTCTTC. The variable domain in full, completed from reference TRBV2 and TRBJ2-1, reads EPEVTQTPSHQVTQMGQEVILRCVPISNHLYFYWYRQILGQKVEFLVSFYNNEISEKSEIFDDQFSVERPDGSNFTLKIRSTKLEDSAMYFCASSGDILAGGSYNEQFFGPGTRLTVL.

This chain connects TRBV9 to TRBJ2-1; 16 positions agree with TRBD2. The CDR3 is made up of 21 amino acids. The trim removed 0 bases at V and 0 bases at J, leaving 9 bases unmatched. In germline, CDR1 is SGDLS, CDR2 YYNGEE. The chain's CDR3 is CASSVALGTSGRVSSYNEQFF. The CDR3 nucleotides read TGTGCCAGCAGCGTAGCTCTCGGGACTAGCGGGAGGGTAAGCTCCTACAATGAGCAGTTCTTC.

The chain combines TRBV28 with TRBJ1-4; 8 bases map to TRBD1. The CDR3 covers 14 residues. Trimming removed 7 bases from V and 7 bases from J; junction bases left unmatched: 8. The germline CDR1 and CDR2 sequences are MDHEN and SYDVKM. The CDR3 bases are TGTGCCAGCAAGGGGACAGGTTTGGTTGAAAAACTGTTTTTT. This sequence encodes CASKGTGLVEKLFF.

The sample holds one count of this clone. The V gene is TRBV28, the J gene TRBJ2-2, with a tentative D call TRBD2 (6 bases). Trimming left V 6 bases short and J 6 bases short, with 17 bases between. The CDR3 runs to 15 residues. Germline V gene lookup returns CDR1 MDHEN and CDR2 SYDVKM. The CDR3 coding sequence is TGTGCCAGCAGCTCTAGCGCTATTAACTCCGGGGAGCTGTTTTTT. This gives the protein CASSSSAINSGELFF. Based on the CDR3 plus reference TRBV28 and TRBJ2-2, the full variable domain is DVKVTQSSRYLVKRTGEKVFLECVQDMDHENMFWYRQDPGLGLRLIYFSYDVKMKEKGDIPEGYSVSREKKERFSLILESASTNQTSMYLCASSSSAINSGELFFGEGSRLTVL.

This clone occurred once. The chain recombines TRBV6-5 with TRBJ2-3; D may be TRBD2 (6 bases). The V end lost 0 bases, the J end lost 0 bases, and 7 bases lay between the germline ends. This CDR3 comprises 15 residues. Germline lookup yields CDR1 MNHEY and CDR2 SVGAGI. The CDR3 DNA reads as TGTGCCAGCAGTTACTCCCTAGCGAGCACAGATACGCAGTATTTT. This encodes CASSYSLASTDTQYF.

V and J are TRBV4-2 and TRBJ2-2; 8 bases fit TRBD1. The germline V gene has CDR1 LGHNA and CDR2 YNFKEQ. V dropped 4 bases and J dropped 3; count of bases not matched to a gene: 4. The length of the CDR3 is 15 residues. CDR3 sequence (DNA): TGTGCCAGCAGCCCGGACAGGGTTGACACCGGGGAGCTGTTTTTT. Its protein is CASSPDRVDTGELFF.

The V call is TRBV9, the J call TRBJ1-1, with TRBD1 as a possible D gene (5 bases). In germline, CDR1 is SGDLS, CDR2 YYNGEE. V lost 2 bases to trimming and J lost 4 bases, with 12 bases between them. CDR3 length: 14 amino acids. DNA for the CDR3: TGTGCCAGCAGCGTCCAGGGTAGCTTCACTGAAGCTTTCTTT. It encodes CASSVQGSFTEAFF. The variable domain in full, with the rest retrieved from reference TRBV9 and TRBJ1-1, is DSGVTQTPKHLITATGQRVTLRCSPRSGDLSVYWYQQSLDQGLQFLIQYYNGEERAKGNILERFSAQQFPDLHSELNLSSLELGDSALYFCASSVQGSFTEAFFGQGTRLTVV.

This clone was counted a single time. The J gene is TRBJ2-7, the V gene TRBV4-2; D not certain. The germline gives CDR1 LGHNA, CDR2 YNFKEQ. This CDR3 region has 14 residues. Trimming pared 1 base from V and 2 bases from J, leaving 9 bases between. The CDR3 here is CASSQVLGTYEQYF. The CDR3 DNA is TGTGCCAGCAGCCAAGTTCTGGGCACCTACGAGCAGTACTTC.

The chain carries TRBV18 and TRBJ1-5; D perhaps matches TRBD1 (6 bases). V was cut by 4 bases and J by 7 bases, with 8 bases left in between. This CDR3 has 12 residues. The germline V gene has CDR1 KGHSH and CDR2 LQKENI. Here the CDR3 DNA reads TGTGCCAGCTCACAAGGGGGACAGCCCCAGCATTTT. It translates to CASSQGGQPQHF.

The chain couples TRBV2 to TRBJ2-3; D is perhaps TRBD2 (6 bases). Germline V CDR1 and CDR2: SNHLY, FYNNEI. V shed 6 bases and J shed 5 bases, with 9 bases lying between them. The CDR3 totals 12 residues. CDR3 sequence (DNA): TGTGCCAGCAGGATCGGGGGAGATACGCAGTATTTT. Translating gives CASRIGGDTQYF.

This chain links TRBV5-1 with TRBJ2-3; 10 bases fit TRBD2. This CDR3 is built from 17 residues. The germline CDR1 and CDR2 sequences are SGHRS and YFSETQ. After removal of 4 bases from V and 0 bases from J, the junction contained 8 bases not matched to a gene. CDR3 loop: CASSVASGSVSTDTQYF. CDR3 DNA: TGCGCCAGCAGCGTCGCTAGCGGGAGTGTTAGCACAGATACGCAGTATTTT.

V and J are TRBV19 and TRBJ1-3; perhaps TRBD1 as D (5 bases). CDR3 length: 13 residues. The germline V and J ends were trimmed by 5 bases and 4 bases, with 9 bases remaining between them. The germline V gene has CDR1 LNHDA and CDR2 SQIVND (reference sequence). The CDR3 sequence is CASSPGFGNTIYF. In DNA form, the CDR3 reads TGTGCCAGTAGTCCAGGGTTCGGAAACACCATATATTTT. Variable domain in full (rest from reference TRBV19 and TRBJ1-3): DGGITQSPKYLFRKEGQNVTLSCEQNLNHDAMYWYRQDPGQGLRLIYYSQIVNDFQKGDIAEGYSVSREKKESFPLTVTSAQKNPTAFYLCASSPGFGNTIYFGEGSWLTVV.

The chain couples TRBV9 to TRBJ2-3; 11 bases map to TRBD2. The germline gives CDR1 SGDLS, CDR2 YYNGEE. This CDR3 has 15 amino acids. With V trimmed by 4 bases and J by 2 bases, 3 bases remained unmatched. The DNA for the CDR3 is TGTGCCAGCAGCCCGGGACTAGCGGACACAGATACGCAGTATTTT. Its protein product is CASSPGLADTDTQYF.